This TCR beta chain came from a study of T cell changes during pregnancy in multiple sclerosis. TCRdb's table, derived via immunoSEQ multiplex PCR, lists solely in-frame clones and lacks some. The sample carries roughly 73,000 clones, roughly nine tenths recorded once. This CDR3 contains 18 residues. The clonotype comes from a female donor in good health, enrolled as a control in a pregnancy study. This material consisted of peripheral blood, taken in the second trimester of pregnancy. V usage is TRBV1 and J usage is TRBJ1-3. TRBV1 is deemed a pseudogene. In DNA, the CDR3 is TGCACCAGCAGCTTGGGGAGGGCGGGATCGAGCTCTGGAAACACCATATATTTT. Translated: CTSSLGRAGSSSGNTIYF.